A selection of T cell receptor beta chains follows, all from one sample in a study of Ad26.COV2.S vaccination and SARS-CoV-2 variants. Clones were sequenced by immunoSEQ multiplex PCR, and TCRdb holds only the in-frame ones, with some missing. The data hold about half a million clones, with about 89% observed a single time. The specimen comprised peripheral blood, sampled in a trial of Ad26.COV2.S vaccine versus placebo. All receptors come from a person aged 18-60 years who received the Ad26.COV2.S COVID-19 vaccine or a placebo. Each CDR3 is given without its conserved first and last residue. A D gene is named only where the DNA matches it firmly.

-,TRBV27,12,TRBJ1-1,ASRATSGGTEAF
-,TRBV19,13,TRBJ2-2,ASSSKTGYTGELF
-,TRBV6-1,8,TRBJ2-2,ASSDLQLF
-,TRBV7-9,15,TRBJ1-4,ASSLEGWGATNEKLF
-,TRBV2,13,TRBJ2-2,ASSRERGRSGELF
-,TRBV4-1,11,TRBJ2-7,ASSQLRGAEQY
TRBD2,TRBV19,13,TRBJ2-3,ASSGLADSTDTQY
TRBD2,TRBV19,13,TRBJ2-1,ASSPIAGAQTGQF
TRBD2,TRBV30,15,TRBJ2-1,AWSVLRTSGGNNEQF
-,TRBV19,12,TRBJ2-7,ASSIDLWTYEQY
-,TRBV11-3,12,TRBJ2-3,ASSLGQGQDTQY
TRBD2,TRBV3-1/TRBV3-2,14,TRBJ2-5,ASSHRLAGLQETQY
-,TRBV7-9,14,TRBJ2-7,ASSLVSLGTTYEQY
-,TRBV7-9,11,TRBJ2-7,ASSLVGPYEQY
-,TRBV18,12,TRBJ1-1,ASSPRVGNTEAF
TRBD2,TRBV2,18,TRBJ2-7,ASRPTGLAGPPKSPYEQY
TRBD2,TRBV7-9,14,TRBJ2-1,ASSFGTSGPYNEQF
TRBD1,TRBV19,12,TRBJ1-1,ASSITPGQREAF
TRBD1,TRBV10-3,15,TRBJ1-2,AISESKGQGANYGYT
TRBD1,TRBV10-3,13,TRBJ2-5,AISPGTGAQETQY
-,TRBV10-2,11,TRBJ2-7,ASIGAPLYEQY
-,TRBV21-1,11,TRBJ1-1,ASSKVPDPEAF
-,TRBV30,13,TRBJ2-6,AWSVGGSGANVLT
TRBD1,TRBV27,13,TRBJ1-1,ASSLGTGRSTEAF
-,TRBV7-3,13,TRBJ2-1,ASSSKGSSYNEQF
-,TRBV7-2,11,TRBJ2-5,ASSLVGDETQY
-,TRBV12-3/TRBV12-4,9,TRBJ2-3,ASSSTDTQY